This T cell receptor (beta chain) was retrieved from a study of blood T cell repertoires in COVID-19. Study information: The analysed material was cDNA or gDNA that came from T cells, B-cell-depleted T cells, or PBMCs.

Assay: immunoSEQ multiplex PCR; the TCRdb copy retains only in-frame clones and omits some. In the table there are roughly 240,000 clones, 82% of which are singletons. Per germline, CDR1 MGHRA and CDR2 YSYEKL. There are 15 residues in the CDR3. V shed 1 base and J shed 6 bases, with 16 bases lying between them. The sequenced sample was peripheral blood. This TCR derives from a woman older than 75 with acute or convalescent COVID-19. J is TRBJ2-7 and V is TRBV4-1; D is possibly TRBD1 (5 bases). In DNA form, the CDR3 reads TGCGCCAGCAGCCAAGGGGTGACAGTAACAACCGAGCAGTACTTC. As protein: CASSQGVTVTTEQYF.